This T cell receptor beta chain was recovered during a study of a mutant IDH1 vaccine in newly diagnosed glioma. Study details: Sex among treated patients split roughly 62% male, 37.5% female; mean age was roughly 40 years. Earlier treatment was radiotherapy, temozolomide, or both, with most getting both. Findings of the study overall: The vaccine induced immune responses, and these occurred in roughly 93% of patients.

The germline gives CDR1 SEHNR, CDR2 FQNEAQ (reference sequence). The CDR3 contains 13 residues. Clones were sequenced by immunoSEQ multiplex PCR, and TCRdb holds only the in-frame ones, with some missing. This sample has about 46,000 clones, with approximately 92% found just once. This clone was seen only a few times. The target antigen is unknown. The junction differs from germline at one of its ends, possibly a read error. Time point reported: week 35, safety follow-up. Doses of 300 ug of mutant IDH1 20-mer peptide were given with topical imiquimod. The chain carries TRBV7-9 and TRBJ1-2; D is unclear. Sequenced here: PBMCs, sampled from a glioma patient whose treatment included an IDH1 peptide vaccine. The receptor's source is a man over 45 with glioma. The CDR3 sequence: CASSLEVNFGHNF. The CDR3 region has the DNA TGTGCCAGCAGCTTAGAGGTCAATTTCGGCCATAACTTC.